This TCR beta chain was observed in a study of regulatory T cells in long-lasting Graves disease. Trimming took 2 bases from V and 2 from J; bases not matched to a gene: 5. Per germline, CDR1 MNHEY and CDR2 SVGEGT. This CDR3 is built from 15 residues. There are many counts of this clonotype. According to the study, TCR beta libraries were built with iRepertoire HTBI primers and CDR3-region Arm-PCR. One entry per CDR3 protein results from TCRdb running MiXCR on the multiplex PCR reads. The data show 580,000 or so distinct CDR3 sequences, roughly 16% seen once. Stated time point: newly diagnosed GD, antithyroid drugs for less than 3 months. RNA isolated from PBMCs was used to make the TCR library. Peripheral blood, at roughly 9 milliliters, went into EDTA tubes. These sequences were also reported in another study, on T cells in Graves' hyperthyroidism and ophthalmopathy. Per that study: Researchers found most expanded thyroid clonotypes above 0.001 in blood as well.

This receptor was taken from a man aged 18-30 years with Graves disease. The specimen comprised peripheral blood mononuclear cells (PBMCs), sampled at new diagnosis, from a patient treated with antithyroid drugs. The chain uses TRBV6-2 or TRBV6-3 and TRBJ2-5; 7 positions match TRBD1. CDR3 loop: CASSYLPGQQETQYF. For the CDR3, the DNA is TGTGCCAGCAGTTACCTCCCGGGACAGCAAGAGACCCAGTACTTC.